Detailed here is one T cell receptor beta chain. This sample is part of a study of immune evolution from preneoplasia to lung adenocarcinoma. The CDR3 loop spans 15 amino acids. V dropped 3 bases and J dropped 2; count of bases not matched to a gene: 3. Germline CDR1 reads WSHSY; CDR2 reads SAAADI. Assay: immunoSEQ multiplex PCR; the TCRdb copy retains only in-frame clones and omits some. The data hold about 4,600 clones, with roughly 80% observed a single time. The gene calls are TRBV10-2 and TRBJ2-7, with 11 bases lining up with TRBD2. The sequencing sample was made of FFPE minimally invasive lung adenocarcinoma tissue. This clonotype was obtained from a person between 55 and 80 years old with lung adenocarcinoma. The CDR3 DNA follows: TGCGCCAGCAGTGAAAGACTAGCGGGAACCTACGAGCAGTACTTC. This encodes CASSERLAGTYEQYF.